These 15 T cell receptor beta chains share one sample of origin, sequenced in a study of shared clonotypes between healthy human individuals. The method was immunoSEQ multiplex PCR; TCRdb's version includes in-frame clones alone and lacks a portion of them. The sample holds roughly 2.5 million clones, more than 80% seen once. Material: naive CD4+ T cells sorted from blood. Regarding subset: CD45RA+ positively selected. All receptors derive from a man aged 18-30 years in good health.

With respect to this clone: Other DNA variants within this sample encode the same CDR3. V gene TRBV5-1 combines with J gene TRBJ1-1; no definite D call. Per germline, CDR1 SGHRS and CDR2 YFSETQ. The CDR3 loop spans 14 amino acids. V dropped 2 bases and J dropped 2 bases, with 10 bases sitting between them. CDR3 bases: TGCGCCAGCAGCTTTGGGCAGAAAAACACTGAAGCTTTCTTT. Protein: CASSFGQKNTEAFF. Looking up the rest from reference TRBV5-1 and TRBJ1-1 gives the full variable domain: KAGVTQTPRYLIKTRGQQVTLSCSPISGHRSVSWYQQTPGQGLQFLFEYFSETQRNKGNFPGRFSGRQFSNSRSEMNVSTLELGDSALYLCASSFGQKNTEAFFGQGTRLTVV.

The chain carries TRBV7-9 and TRBJ2-5; D ambiguous. The J call may not be correct, given that the DNA end is closer to TRBJ2-7. Germline CDR1 is SEHNR and CDR2 is FQNEAQ (reference sequence). The CDR3 is 13 residues long. CDR3 nucleotides: TGTGCCAGCAGCTTGCATAGCTCCTACGAGCAGTACTTC. This codes for CASSLHSSYEQYF.

The chain couples TRBV12-5 to TRBJ2-1, with D possibly TRBD2 on 5 matching bases. Germline V gene lookup returns CDR1 LGHNT and CDR2 FRNRAP. The CDR3 spans 13 residues. With 7 bases removed from V and 13 bases from J, the gap between germline ends came to 20 bases. In DNA form, the CDR3 reads TGTGCTAGTGCCCCGGACTTACCGAGATCTCAGTTCTTC. Translation: CASAPDLPRSQFF.

A word on this clone: Sequence at one end of the junction differs from germline and may be a read error. The rearrangement uses TRBV7-7 and TRBJ2-5; D is ambiguous. CDR1 SSHAT and CDR2 FNYEAQ come from the germline V gene (reference sequence). This CDR3 contains 14 residues. CDR3 in amino acids: CASSLNSLGETQYF. In nucleotides, the CDR3 is TGTGCTAGCAGCTTAAACAGCCTTGGGGAGACCCAGTACTTC.

This clone appeared a single time. This rearrangement joins TRBV7-6 to TRBJ2-1; 9 bases fit TRBD2. CDR1 is SGHVS, CDR2 FNYEAQ, per germline. The CDR3 spans 17 residues. V shed 0 bases and J 1 base; nucleotides not matched to a gene: 4. The CDR3 sequence: CASSLAPGLASYNEQFF. For the CDR3, the DNA is TGTGCCAGCAGCTTAGCGCCCGGACTAGCGTCCTACAATGAGCAGTTCTTC. The whole variable domain, remainder taken from reference TRBV7-6 and TRBJ2-1, is GAGVSQSPRYKVTKRGQDVALRCDPISGHVSLYWYRQALGQGPEFLTYFNYEAQQDKSGLPNDRFSAERPEGSISTLTIQRTEQRDSAMYRCASSLAPGLASYNEQFFGPGTRLTVL.

V is TRBV11-2 and J is TRBJ2-4; 10 bases are shared with TRBD2. There are 15 residues in the CDR3. V gave up 6 bases and J gave up 8 bases; unmatched junction bases: 10. CDR1 SGHAT and CDR2 FQNNGV come from the germline V gene. CDR3 sequence (DNA): TGTGCCAGCAGTTATACACTAGCGGGGAGGGACATTCAGTACTTC. This encodes CASSYTLAGRDIQYF.

Notes on this clone: Other DNA sequences within the sample encode an identical CDR3. The genes are TRBV5-1 and TRBJ2-1; no clear D gene. This CDR3 spans 13 amino acids. The germline V and J ends were trimmed by 2 bases and 4 bases, with 7 bases remaining between them. CDR1 is SGHRS, CDR2 YFSETQ, per germline. The CDR3 loop reads CASSFSGYNEQFF. The CDR3 DNA reads as TGCGCCAGCAGCTTTTCCGGGTACAATGAGCAGTTCTTC. The variable domain in full, completed from reference TRBV5-1 and TRBJ2-1, reads KAGVTQTPRYLIKTRGQQVTLSCSPISGHRSVSWYQQTPGQGLQFLFEYFSETQRNKGNFPGRFSGRQFSNSRSEMNVSTLELGDSALYLCASSFSGYNEQFFGPGTRLTVL.

The chain employs TRBV6-1 and TRBJ1-2, with unresolved D. This CDR3 is built from 13 residues. Trimming took 4 bases from V and 5 from J, leaving 11 bases between them. The V gene's germline CDR1 is MNHNS and CDR2 SASEGT. CDR3 loop: CASSGASYYGYTF. As DNA, the CDR3 is TGTGCCAGCAGTGGGGCCTCTTATTATGGCTACACCTTC.

The CDR3 bases are TGTGCCAGCATCGACAGGATGAACACTGAAGCTTTCTTT. Amino acid sequence: CASIDRMNTEAFF. The genes are TRBV25-1 and TRBJ1-1; possible D gene TRBD1, 6 bases. Between the trimmed V and J ends, which lost 7 bases and 0 bases, there was a span of 9 bases. CDR3 size: 13 residues. In germline, CDR1 is MGHDK, CDR2 SYGVNS. Full variable domain (missing parts from reference TRBV25-1 and TRBJ1-1): EADIYQTPRYLVIGTGKKITLECSQTMGHDKMYWYQQDPGMELHLIHYSYGVNSTEKGDLSSESTVSRIRTEHFPLTLESARPSHTSQYLCASIDRMNTEAFFGQGTRLTVV.

This clone was observed a handful of times. The germline gene is not matched at one end of the junction; a read error may be the cause. V and J are TRBV10-1 and TRBJ1-5, with 9 nucleotides matching TRBD1. CDR1 and CDR2 from the germline V gene are WNHNN and SYGVQD (reference sequence). The CDR3 extends over 12 amino acids. CDR3 DNA sequence: TGCGCCACGGGACAGGGCAACCAGCCCCAGCATTTT. Amino acid sequence: CATGQGNQPQHF.

CDR3 in amino acids: CASSSTGVLGNTQYF. CDR3 nucleotides: TGTGCCAGCAGTTCAACAGGGGTCCTCGGGAATACGCAGTATTTT. The chain has TRBV27 and TRBJ2-3; 7 bases match TRBD1. The CDR3 has 15 residues. Germline CDR1 reads MNHEY; CDR2 reads SMNVEV (reference sequence). With 4 bases clipped from V and 7 bases from J, the junction kept 11 bases outside the gene matches.

The chain couples TRBV2 to TRBJ2-7, with 8 bases identical to TRBD1. Germline values: CDR1 SNHLY, CDR2 FYNNEI. The V segment lost 8 bases and the J segment 2 bases; nucleotides outside the gene matches: 5. CDR3 length: 13 residues. CDR3: CASQGAETYEQYF. CDR3 DNA: TGTGCCAGCCAGGGGGCAGAGACCTACGAGCAGTACTTC.

The V and J genes are TRBV28 and TRBJ1-5; D perhaps matches TRBD1 (5 bases). V dropped 1 base and J dropped 0 bases, with 10 bases sitting between them. CDR1 is MDHEN, CDR2 SYDVKM, per germline. The CDR3 runs to 16 residues. As DNA, the CDR3 is TGTGCCAGCAGTTTATTGGGGGGGAATAGCAATCAGCCCCAGCATTTT. Its protein is CASSLLGGNSNQPQHF.

This clone was detected a few times. The same CDR3 also results from other DNA sequences found in this sample. The genes are TRBV5-1 and TRBJ2-7; D uncertain. Germline V gene sequence: CDR1 SGHRS, CDR2 YFSETQ. V lost 0 bases to trimming and J lost 6 bases, with 4 bases between them. The CDR3 spans 11 residues. The CDR3 region is CASSLGGEQYF. For the CDR3, the DNA is TGCGCCAGCAGCTTGGGGGGCGAGCAGTACTTC.

This chain uses TRBV5-1 with TRBJ2-7, with TRBD1 identical over 12 bases. Germline CDR1 is SGHRS and CDR2 is YFSETQ. Trimming removed 7 bases from V and 6 bases from J; junction bases left unmatched: 8. The CDR3 loop spans 14 amino acids. CDR3 in amino acids: CASGKGQGAGEQYF. The DNA for the CDR3 is TGCGCCAGCGGAAAGGGACAGGGGGCTGGCGAGCAGTACTTC.